This record covers a single T cell receptor (beta chain). Antigen unknown. Clones were read by immunoSEQ multiplex PCR, and TCRdb kept only the in-frame ones, dropping some. Of 250,000 to 300,000 clones listed, almost 95% were seen once; the top ten hold 0.55%. This sample is part of a study of T cell responses to AZD1222 COVID-19 vaccine. The V end was cut by 1 base, the J end by 0 bases, with 10 bases between. Germline loops: CDR1 MNHEY, CDR2 SVGEGT. The CDR3 spans 16 residues. Study-level results: Spike-specific TCR breadth and depth grew following two AZD1222 doses.

Sequenced material: peripheral blood, taken 28 days after the second AZD1222 dose. The clonotype comes from an adult who received the AZD1222 COVID-19 vaccine. The gene calls are TRBV6-2 or TRBV6-3 and TRBJ1-5; D unclear. The CDR3 nucleotides are TGTGCCAGCAGTTACTTGCCAGCGTATAGCAATCAGCCCCAGCATTTT. This sequence encodes CASSYLPAYSNQPQHF.